Listed here are 4 T cell receptor beta chains from one sample, sequenced in a study of CD8+CD57+ T cells in acquired aplastic anemia. All sequencing subjects had displayed CD8+CD57+ cell expansion on flow cytometry. Genomic DNA, the template, was used for profiling of the TCR beta VDJ and CDR3. TCRdb reprocessed the reads via MiXCR and lists one record per CDR3 protein. The data show a few hundred thousand distinct CDR3 sequences, approximately 58% seen once. Sequencing was performed on sorted CD4+, CD8+, or CD8+CD57+ T cells (not recorded which) from PBMCs. These receptors originate from a human donor with aplastic anemia.

There are many counts of this clonotype. Sequence at one end of the junction differs from germline and may be a read error. The J gene is TRBJ1-4, the V gene TRBV3-1; D uncertain. Germline values: CDR1 LGHDT, CDR2 YNNKEL (reference sequence). The CDR3 extends over 11 amino acids. DNA for the CDR3: TGTGCCAGCAGTCAAGGGGAAAAACTGTTTTTT. Translating gives CASSQGEKLFF.

This clonotype was detected ten times or more. V gene TRBV20-1 combines with J gene TRBJ1-1; the match to TRBD1 covers 9 bases. The CDR3 spans 15 residues. Germline CDR1 DFQATT, CDR2 SNEGSKA (reference sequence). Here the CDR3 reads CRPGGQGLIDTEAFF. CDR3 nucleotide sequence: TGCAGGCCTGGAGGACAGGGGTTGATCGACACTGAAGCTTTCTTT.

V gene TRBV20-1 combines with J gene TRBJ2-1, with D hard to call. The length of the CDR3 is 14 residues. V dropped 6 bases and J dropped 2 bases, with 14 bases sitting between them. CDR1 is DFQATT and CDR2 is SNEGSKA in the germline V gene (reference sequence). CDR3 in DNA: TGCAGTGCCGCGAGTCTGATGGCCTACAATGAGCAGTTCTTC. This gives the protein CSAASLMAYNEQFF.

This clonotype was observed a single time. The junction does not match germline at one end; this may be a read error. CDR3 protein: CASSFRVNERFF. Here the CDR3 DNA reads TGTGCTAGCAGCTTCAGGGTCAATGAGCGGTTCTTC. V and J are TRBV7-7 and TRBJ2-1; D may be TRBD1 (5 bases). CDR1 SSHAT and CDR2 FNYEAQ come from the germline V gene (reference sequence). The CDR3 consists of 12 residues. The variable domain in full, with the rest retrieved from reference TRBV7-7 and TRBJ2-1, is GAGVSQSPRYKVTKRGQDVTLRCDPISSHATLYWYQQALGQGPEFLTYFNYEAQPDKSGLPSDRFSAERPEGSISTLTIQRTEQRDSAMYRCASSFRVNERFFGPGTRLTVL.